This record concerns one T cell receptor (beta chain) sequence. Antigen specificity is unknown. Just one base apart from a much larger clone, this may be a read error. These data are taken from a study of molecular identifiers for immune sequencing clone quantification. General observations from the study: Spiked TCR RNA from one Jurkat cell reportedly showed up when mixed among 800,000 to 1,000,000 naive cells. Underestimated sizes of highly expanded clones could result from identical TCR molecules that share a barcode.

The CDR3 loop spans 15 amino acids. The germline CDR1 and CDR2 sequences are MNHEY and SMNVEV (reference sequence). The V segment lost 4 bases and the J segment 4 bases; nucleotides outside the gene matches: 4. Isolation of naive CD8 T cells was achieved by sorting on a CD8+CD4-CCR7+CD45RA+ phenotype. MiXCR, applied by TCRdb to the PCR reads, yields one record per CDR3 protein. The repertoire holds about 32,000 distinct CDR3 sequences, 19% seen once, with under 1.4% in the top ten. Specimen: naive CD8+ T cells from blood, with Jurkat cell RNA spiked in. Subset meaning: FACS-sorted CD8+CD4-CCR7+CD45RA+ naive T cells. The sequence was obtained from a human donor in good health. Some libraries in this study had Jurkat cell RNA spiked in. This sequence joins TRBV27 and TRBJ2-1, with TRBD2 identical over 10 bases. The CDR3 DNA is TGTGCCAGCAGTTCCGAGCGGGAGGGTTACAATGAGCAGTTCTTC. It encodes CASSSEREGYNEQFF.